This T cell receptor beta chain was recorded in a study of blood T cell repertoires in COVID-19. The overall study: Acute and convalescent COVID-19 specimens originated in the United States, Italy and Spain. PBMCs, B-cell-depleted T cells, or T cells provided the cDNA or gDNA that made up the material.

Germline CDR1 SGHRS, CDR2 YFSETQ. With V trimmed by 4 bases and J by 9 bases, 5 bases remained unmatched. CDR3 length: 13 amino acids. Under the authors' procedure: Estimation of nucleated cell counts was performed using reference gene primer amplification. Here immunoSEQ multiplex PCR was the method, and the copy in TCRdb shows in-frame clones only, minus some. That table gives V, J and clone size, and the DNA gave D and trimming. The sample has more than 95,000 clones, around 81% seen once. This chain joins TRBV5-1 and TRBJ2-1; 9 bases are a match to TRBD1. This TCR derives from a man in his 60s with acute or convalescent COVID-19. Sequencing was performed on peripheral blood. The CDR3 nucleotides read TGCGCCAGCAGCCCGGGACAGGGATTTGAGCAGTTCTTC. This sequence encodes CASSPGQGFEQFF.